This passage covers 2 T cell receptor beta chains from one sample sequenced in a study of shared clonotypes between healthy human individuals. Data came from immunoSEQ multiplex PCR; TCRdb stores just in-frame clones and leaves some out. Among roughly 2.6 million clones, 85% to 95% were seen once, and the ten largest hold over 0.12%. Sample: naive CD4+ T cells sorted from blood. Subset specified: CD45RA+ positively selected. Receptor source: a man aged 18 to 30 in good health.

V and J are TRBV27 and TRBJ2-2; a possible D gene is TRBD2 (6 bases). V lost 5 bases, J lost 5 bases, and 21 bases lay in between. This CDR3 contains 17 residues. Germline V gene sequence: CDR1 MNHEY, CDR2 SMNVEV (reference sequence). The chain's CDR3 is CASSPSVAVGGTGELFF. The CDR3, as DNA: TGTGCCAGCAGTCCGAGTGTTGCGGTGGGGGGTACCGGGGAGCTGTTTTTT.

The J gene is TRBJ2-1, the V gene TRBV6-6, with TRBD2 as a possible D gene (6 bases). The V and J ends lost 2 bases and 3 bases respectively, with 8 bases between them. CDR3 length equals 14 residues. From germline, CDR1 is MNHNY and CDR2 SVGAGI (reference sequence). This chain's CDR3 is CASSYPEGYNEQFF. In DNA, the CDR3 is TGTGCCAGCAGTTACCCGGAGGGCTACAATGAGCAGTTCTTC.